Detailed here is one T cell receptor beta chain. These data are taken from a study of cytomegalovirus exposure and HLA in healthy donors. The study ran its PCR with 60 Vbeta and 13 Jbeta primers. The repertoire was sequenced with immunoSEQ multiplex PCR; TCRdb's copy has only in-frame clones and lacks some. The repertoire holds more than 110,000 clones, with around 85% as singletons. Germline V gene sequence: CDR1 SGHRS, CDR2 YFSETQ. The CDR3 covers 15 residues. V lost 0 bases and J lost 3; bases outside the gene matches: 6. V is TRBV5-1 and J is TRBJ2-7; 7 nucleotides match TRBD2. The sequencing sample was made of PBMCs. This TCR was sampled from a female donor in good health and CMV-seronegative. The CDR3 nucleotides read TGCGCCAGCAGCTTGGAGATGGGGGGGGTCTACGAGCAGTACTTC. It specifies CASSLEMGGVYEQYF.